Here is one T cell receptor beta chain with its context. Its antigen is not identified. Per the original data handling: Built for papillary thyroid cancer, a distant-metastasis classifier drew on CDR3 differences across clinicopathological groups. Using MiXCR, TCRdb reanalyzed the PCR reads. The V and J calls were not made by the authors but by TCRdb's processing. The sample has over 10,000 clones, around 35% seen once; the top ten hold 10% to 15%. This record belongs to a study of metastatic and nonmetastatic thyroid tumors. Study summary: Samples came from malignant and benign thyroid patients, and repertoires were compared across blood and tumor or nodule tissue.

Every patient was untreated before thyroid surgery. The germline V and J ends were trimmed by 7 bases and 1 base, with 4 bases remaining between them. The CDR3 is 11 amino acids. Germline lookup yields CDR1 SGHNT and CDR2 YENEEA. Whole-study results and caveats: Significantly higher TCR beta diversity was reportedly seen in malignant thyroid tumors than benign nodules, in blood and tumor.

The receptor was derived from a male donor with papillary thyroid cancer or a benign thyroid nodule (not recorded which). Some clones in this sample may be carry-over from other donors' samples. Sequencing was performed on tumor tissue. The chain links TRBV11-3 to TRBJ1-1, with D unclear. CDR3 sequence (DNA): TGTGCCAGCATGGGGAACACTGAAGCTTTCTTT. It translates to CASMGNTEAFF.